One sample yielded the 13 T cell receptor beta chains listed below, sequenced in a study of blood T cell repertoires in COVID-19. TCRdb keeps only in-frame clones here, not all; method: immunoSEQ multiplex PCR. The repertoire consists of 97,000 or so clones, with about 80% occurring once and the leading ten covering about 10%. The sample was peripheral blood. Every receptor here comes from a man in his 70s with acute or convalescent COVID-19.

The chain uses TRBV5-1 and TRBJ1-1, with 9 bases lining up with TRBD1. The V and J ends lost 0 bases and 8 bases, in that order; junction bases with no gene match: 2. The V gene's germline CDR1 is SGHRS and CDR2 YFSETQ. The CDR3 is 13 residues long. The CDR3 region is CASSLDGQGEAFF. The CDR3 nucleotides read TGCGCCAGCAGCTTGGATGGACAGGGGGAAGCTTTCTTT.

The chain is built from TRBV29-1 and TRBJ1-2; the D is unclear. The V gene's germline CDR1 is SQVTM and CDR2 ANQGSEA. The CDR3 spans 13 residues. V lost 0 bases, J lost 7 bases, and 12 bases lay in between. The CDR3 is CSVEEALGLGYTF. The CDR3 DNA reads TGCAGCGTTGAAGAGGCACTAGGTCTTGGCTACACCTTC.

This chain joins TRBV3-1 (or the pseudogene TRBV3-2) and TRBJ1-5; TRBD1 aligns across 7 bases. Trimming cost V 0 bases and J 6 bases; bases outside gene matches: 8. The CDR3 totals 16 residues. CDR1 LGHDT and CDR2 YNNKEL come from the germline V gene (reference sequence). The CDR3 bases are TGTGCCAGCAGCCAAGAAAGGGGGCGCTGCCCTCAGCCCCAGCATTTT. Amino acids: CASSQERGRCPQPQHF.

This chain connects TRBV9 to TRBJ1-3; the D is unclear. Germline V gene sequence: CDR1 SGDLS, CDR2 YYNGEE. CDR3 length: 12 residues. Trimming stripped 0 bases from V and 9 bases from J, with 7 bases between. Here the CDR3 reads CASSVATSTIYF. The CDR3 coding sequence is TGTGCCAGCAGCGTAGCCACCAGCACCATATATTTT.

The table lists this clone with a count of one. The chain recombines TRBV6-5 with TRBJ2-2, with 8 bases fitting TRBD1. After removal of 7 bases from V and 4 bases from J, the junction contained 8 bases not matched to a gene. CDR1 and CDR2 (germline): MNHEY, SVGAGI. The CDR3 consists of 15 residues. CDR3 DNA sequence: TGTGCCAGCACTTCCGGGACAGGAGCCACCGGGGAGCTGTTTTTT. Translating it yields CASTSGTGATGELFF.

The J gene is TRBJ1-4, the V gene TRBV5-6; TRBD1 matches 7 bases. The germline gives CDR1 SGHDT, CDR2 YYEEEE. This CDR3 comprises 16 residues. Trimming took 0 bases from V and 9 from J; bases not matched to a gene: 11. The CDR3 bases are TGTGCCAGCAGCTTGGACAGGGGCACGGTCCGTCAAAAACTGTTTTTT. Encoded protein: CASSLDRGTVRQKLFF.

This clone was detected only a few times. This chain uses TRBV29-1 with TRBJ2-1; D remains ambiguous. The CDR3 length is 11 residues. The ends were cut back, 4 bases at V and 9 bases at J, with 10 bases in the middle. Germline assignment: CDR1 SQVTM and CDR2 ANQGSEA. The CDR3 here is CSVVIPREQFF. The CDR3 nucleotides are TGCAGCGTTGTCATTCCGCGTGAGCAGTTCTTC.

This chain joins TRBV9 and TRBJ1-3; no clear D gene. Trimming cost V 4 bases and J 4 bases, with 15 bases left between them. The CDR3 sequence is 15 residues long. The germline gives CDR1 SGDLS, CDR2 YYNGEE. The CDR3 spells CASSPRVAGGNTIYF. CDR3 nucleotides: TGTGCCAGCAGCCCGAGGGTCGCTGGAGGAAACACCATATATTTT.

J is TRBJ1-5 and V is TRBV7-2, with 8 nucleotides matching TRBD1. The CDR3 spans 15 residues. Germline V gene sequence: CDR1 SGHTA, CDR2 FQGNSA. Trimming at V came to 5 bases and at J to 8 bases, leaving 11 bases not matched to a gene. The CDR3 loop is CASSEDAGGLKPQHF. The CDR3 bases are TGTGCCAGCAGCGAAGATGCAGGGGGCTTGAAGCCCCAGCATTTT.

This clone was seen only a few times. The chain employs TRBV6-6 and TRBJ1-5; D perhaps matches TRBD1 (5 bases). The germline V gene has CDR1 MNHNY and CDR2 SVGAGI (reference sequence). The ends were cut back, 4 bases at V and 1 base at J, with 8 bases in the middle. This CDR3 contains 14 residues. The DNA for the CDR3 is TGTGCCAGCAGTTTCGACAGCAGCAATCAGCCCCAGCATTTT. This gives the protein CASSFDSSNQPQHF.

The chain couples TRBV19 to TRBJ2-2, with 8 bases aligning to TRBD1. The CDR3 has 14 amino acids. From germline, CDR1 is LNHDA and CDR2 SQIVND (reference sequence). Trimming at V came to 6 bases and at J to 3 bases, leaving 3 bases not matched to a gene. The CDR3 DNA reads TGTGCCAGTAGGCAGGGGGCCTACACCGGGGAGCTGTTTTTT. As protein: CASRQGAYTGELFF.

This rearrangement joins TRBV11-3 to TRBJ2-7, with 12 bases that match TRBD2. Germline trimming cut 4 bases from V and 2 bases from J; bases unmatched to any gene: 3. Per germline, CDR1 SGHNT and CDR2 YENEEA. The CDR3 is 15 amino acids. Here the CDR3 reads CASSYGTSGPYEQYF. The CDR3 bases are TGTGCCAGCAGCTACGGGACTAGCGGGCCCTACGAGCAGTACTTC.

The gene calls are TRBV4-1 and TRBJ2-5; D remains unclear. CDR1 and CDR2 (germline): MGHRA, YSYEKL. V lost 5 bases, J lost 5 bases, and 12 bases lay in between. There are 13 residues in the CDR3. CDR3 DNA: TGCGCCAGCAGCGAAGGAGCCTGGGAGACCCAGTACTTC. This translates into CASSEGAWETQYF.